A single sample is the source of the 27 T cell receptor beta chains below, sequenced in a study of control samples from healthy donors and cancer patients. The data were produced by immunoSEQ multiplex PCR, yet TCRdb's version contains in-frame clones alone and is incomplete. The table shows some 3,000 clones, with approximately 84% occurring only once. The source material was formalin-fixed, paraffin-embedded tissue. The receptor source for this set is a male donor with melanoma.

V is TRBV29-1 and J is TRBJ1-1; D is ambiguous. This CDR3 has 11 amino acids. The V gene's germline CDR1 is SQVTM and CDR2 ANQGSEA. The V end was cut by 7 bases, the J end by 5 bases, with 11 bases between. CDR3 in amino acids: CSAVWSTEAFF. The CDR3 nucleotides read TGCAGCGCGGTCTGGTCAACTGAAGCTTTCTTT.

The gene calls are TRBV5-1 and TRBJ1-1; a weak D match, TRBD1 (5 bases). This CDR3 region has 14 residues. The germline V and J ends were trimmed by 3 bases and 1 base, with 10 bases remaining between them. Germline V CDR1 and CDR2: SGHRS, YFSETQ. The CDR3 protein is CASSWGSGNTEAFF. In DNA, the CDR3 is TGCGCCAGCAGCTGGGGGTCGGGGAACACTGAAGCTTTCTTT.

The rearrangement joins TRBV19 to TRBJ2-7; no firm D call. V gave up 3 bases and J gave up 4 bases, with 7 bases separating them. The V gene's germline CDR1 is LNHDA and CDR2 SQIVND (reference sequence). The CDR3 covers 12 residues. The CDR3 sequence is CASSMVGYEQYF. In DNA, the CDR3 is TGTGCCAGTAGTATGGTTGGATACGAGCAGTACTTC. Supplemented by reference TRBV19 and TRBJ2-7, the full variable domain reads DGGITQSPKYLFRKEGQNVTLSCEQNLNHDAMYWYRQDPGQGLRLIYYSQIVNDFQKGDIAEGYSVSREKKESFPLTVTSAQKNPTAFYLCASSMVGYEQYFGPGTRLTVT.

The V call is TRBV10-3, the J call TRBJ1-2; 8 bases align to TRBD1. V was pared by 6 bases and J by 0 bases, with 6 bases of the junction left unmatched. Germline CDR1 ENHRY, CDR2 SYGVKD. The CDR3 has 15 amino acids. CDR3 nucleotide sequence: TGTGCCATCAGGGACTTACAGGGGGCTAACTATGGCTACACCTTC. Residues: CAIRDLQGANYGYTF.

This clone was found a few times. The CDR3 protein is CASSIYGSSIGELFF. The DNA of the CDR3 is TGTGCCAGTAGTATATATGGGTCCAGCATAGGGGAGCTGTTTTTT. The chain is built from TRBV19 and TRBJ2-2; D gene unclear. Germline V gene lookup returns CDR1 LNHDA and CDR2 SQIVND (reference sequence). Trimming stripped 2 bases from V and 8 bases from J, with 15 bases between. CDR3 size: 15 residues. Full variable domain (outside the CDR3, taken from reference TRBV19 and TRBJ2-2): DGGITQSPKYLFRKEGQNVTLSCEQNLNHDAMYWYRQDPGQGLRLIYYSQIVNDFQKGDIAEGYSVSREKKESFPLTVTSAQKNPTAFYLCASSIYGSSIGELFFGEGSRLTVL.

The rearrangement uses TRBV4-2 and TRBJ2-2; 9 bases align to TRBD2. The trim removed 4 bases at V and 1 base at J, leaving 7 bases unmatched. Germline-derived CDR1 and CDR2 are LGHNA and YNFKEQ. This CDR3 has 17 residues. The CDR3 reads CASSPKTSGGNTGELFF. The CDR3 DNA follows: TGTGCCAGCAGCCCAAAGACTAGCGGAGGGAACACCGGGGAGCTGTTTTTT.

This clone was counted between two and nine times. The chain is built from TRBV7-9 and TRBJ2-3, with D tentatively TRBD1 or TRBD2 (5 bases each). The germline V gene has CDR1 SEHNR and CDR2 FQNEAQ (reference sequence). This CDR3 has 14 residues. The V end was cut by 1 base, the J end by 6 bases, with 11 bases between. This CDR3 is CASSLGGTGDTQYF. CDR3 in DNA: TGTGCCAGCAGCTTAGGAGGGACGGGGGATACGCAGTATTTT.

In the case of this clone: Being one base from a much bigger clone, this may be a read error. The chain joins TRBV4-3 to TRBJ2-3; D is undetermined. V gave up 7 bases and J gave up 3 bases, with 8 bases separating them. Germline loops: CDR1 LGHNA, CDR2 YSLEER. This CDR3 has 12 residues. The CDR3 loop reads CASNPRTDTQYF. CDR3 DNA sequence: TGCGCCAGCAACCCTCGTACAGATACGCAGTATTTT.

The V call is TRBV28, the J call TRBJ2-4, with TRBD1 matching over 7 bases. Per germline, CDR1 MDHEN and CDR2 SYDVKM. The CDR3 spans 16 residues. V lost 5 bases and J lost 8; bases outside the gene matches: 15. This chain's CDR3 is CASSPLSGQETYIQYF. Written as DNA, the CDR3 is TGTGCCAGCAGTCCCCTGTCTGGACAGGAGACTTACATTCAGTACTTC.

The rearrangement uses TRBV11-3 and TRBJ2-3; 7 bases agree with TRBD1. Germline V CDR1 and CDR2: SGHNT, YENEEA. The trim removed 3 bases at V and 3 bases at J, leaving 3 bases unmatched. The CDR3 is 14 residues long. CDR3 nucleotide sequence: TGTGCCAGCAGCTTCGGACAGGAGACAGATACGCAGTATTTT. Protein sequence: CASSFGQETDTQYF. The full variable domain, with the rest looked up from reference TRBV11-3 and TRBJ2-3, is EAGVVQSPRYKIIEKKQPVAFWCNPISGHNTLYWYLQNLGQGPELLIRYENEEAVDDSQLPKDRFSAERLKGVDSTLKIQPAELGDSAVYLCASSFGQETDTQYFGPGTRLTVL.

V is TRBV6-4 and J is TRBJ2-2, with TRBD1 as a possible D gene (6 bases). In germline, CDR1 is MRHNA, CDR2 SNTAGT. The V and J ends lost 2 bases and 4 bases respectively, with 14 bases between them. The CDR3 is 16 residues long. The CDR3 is CASSDTDRSATGELFF. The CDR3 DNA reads TGTGCCAGCAGTGACACCGACAGGTCGGCCACCGGGGAGCTGTTTTTT.

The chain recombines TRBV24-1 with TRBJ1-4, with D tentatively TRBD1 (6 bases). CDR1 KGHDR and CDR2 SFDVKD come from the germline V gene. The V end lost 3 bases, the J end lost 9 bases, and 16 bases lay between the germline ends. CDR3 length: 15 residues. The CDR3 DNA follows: TGTGCCACCAGTGATCCACAGGGTGAGGATAAAAAACTGTTTTTT. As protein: CATSDPQGEDKKLFF.

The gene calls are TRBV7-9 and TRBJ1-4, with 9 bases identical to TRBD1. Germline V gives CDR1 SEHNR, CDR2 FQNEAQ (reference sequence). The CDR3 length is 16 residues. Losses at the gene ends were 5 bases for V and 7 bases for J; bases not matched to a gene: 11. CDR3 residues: CASSRRKQGAAEKLFF. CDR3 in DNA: TGTGCCAGCAGCCGGAGAAAACAGGGGGCTGCTGAAAAACTGTTTTTT.

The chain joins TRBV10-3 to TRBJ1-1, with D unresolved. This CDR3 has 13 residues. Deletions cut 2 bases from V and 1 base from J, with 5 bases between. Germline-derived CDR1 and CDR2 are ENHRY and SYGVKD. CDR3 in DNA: TGTGCCATCAGTGAGGAAGGGAACACTGAAGCTTTCTTT. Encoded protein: CAISEEGNTEAFF.

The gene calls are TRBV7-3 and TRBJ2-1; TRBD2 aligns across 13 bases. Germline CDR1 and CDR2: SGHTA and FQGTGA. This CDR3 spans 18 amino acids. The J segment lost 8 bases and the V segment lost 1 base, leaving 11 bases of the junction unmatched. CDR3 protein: CASSLRRAGLAGVYEQFF. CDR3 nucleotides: TGTGCCAGCAGCTTAAGGAGGGCCGGACTAGCGGGAGTTTATGAGCAGTTCTTC.

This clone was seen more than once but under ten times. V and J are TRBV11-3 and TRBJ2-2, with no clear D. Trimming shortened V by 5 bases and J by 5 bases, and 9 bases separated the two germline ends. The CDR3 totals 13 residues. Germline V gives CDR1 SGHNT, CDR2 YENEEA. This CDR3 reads CASSRPETGELFF. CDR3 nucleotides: TGTGCCAGCAGCCGGCCCGAAACCGGGGAGCTGTTTTTT.

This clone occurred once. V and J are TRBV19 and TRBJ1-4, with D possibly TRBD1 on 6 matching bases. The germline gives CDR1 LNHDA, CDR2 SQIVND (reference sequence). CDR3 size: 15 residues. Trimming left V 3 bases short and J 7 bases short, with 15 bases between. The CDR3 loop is CASSITGNLGEKLFF. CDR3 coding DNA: TGTGCCAGTAGTATCACAGGGAATCTCGGTGAAAAACTGTTTTTT.

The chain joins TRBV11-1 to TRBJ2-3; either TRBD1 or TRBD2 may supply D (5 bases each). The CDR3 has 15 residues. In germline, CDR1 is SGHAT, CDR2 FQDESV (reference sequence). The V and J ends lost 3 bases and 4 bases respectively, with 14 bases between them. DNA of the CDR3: TGTGCCAGCAGCTTCGGGACCCAAGTGTCAGATACGCAGTATTTT. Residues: CASSFGTQVSDTQYF.

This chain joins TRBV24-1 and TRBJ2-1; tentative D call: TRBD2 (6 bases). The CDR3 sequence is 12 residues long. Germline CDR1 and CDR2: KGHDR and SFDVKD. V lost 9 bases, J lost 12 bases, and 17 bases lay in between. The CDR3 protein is CATAPFGGGQFF. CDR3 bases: TGTGCCACCGCCCCATTTGGGGGAGGGCAGTTCTTC.

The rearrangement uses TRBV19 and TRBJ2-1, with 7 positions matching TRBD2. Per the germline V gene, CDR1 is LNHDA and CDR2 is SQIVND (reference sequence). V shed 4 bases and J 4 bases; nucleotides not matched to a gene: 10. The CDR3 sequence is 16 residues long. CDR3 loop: CASSKNPSGRYNEQFF. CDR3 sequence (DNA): TGTGCCAGTAGTAAGAATCCTAGCGGAAGGTACAATGAGCAGTTCTTC.

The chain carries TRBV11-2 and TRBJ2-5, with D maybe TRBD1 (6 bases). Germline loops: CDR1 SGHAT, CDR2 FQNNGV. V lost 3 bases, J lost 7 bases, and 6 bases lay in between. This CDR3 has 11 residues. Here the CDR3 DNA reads TGTGCCAGCAGCTTGGGGGCGACCCAGTACTTC. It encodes CASSLGATQYF.

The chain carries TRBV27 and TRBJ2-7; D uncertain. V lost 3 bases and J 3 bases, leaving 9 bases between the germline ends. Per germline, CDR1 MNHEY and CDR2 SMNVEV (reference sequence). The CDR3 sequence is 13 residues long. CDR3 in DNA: TGTGCCAGCAGTTTCGGGCCCAACTACGAGCAGTACTTC. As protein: CASSFGPNYEQYF.

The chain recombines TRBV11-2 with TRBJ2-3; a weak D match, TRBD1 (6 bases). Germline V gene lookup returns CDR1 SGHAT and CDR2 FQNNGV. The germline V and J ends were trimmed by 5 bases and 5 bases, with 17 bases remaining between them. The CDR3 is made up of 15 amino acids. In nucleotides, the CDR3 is TGTGCCAGCAGCCCCTGGACAGCTCAGGGAGATACGCAGTATTTT. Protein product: CASSPWTAQGDTQYF.

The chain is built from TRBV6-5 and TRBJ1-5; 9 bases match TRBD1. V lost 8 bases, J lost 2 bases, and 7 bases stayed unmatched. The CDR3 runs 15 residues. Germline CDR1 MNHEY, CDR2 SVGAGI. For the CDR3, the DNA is TGTGCCAGCGCCTCGGGACAGGGAGGCAATCAGCCCCAGCATTTT. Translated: CASASGQGGNQPQHF.

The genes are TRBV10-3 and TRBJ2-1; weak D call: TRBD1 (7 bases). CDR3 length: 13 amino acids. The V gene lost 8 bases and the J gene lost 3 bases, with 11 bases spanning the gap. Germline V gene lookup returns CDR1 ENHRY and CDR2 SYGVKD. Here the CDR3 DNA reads TGTGCCATCGGAGGGGGCAACTACAATGAGCAGTTCTTC. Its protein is CAIGGGNYNEQFF.

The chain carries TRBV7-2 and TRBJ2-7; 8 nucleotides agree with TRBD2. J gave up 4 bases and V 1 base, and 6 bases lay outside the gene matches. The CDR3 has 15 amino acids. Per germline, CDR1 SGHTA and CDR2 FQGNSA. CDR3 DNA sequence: TGTGCCAGCAGCTTAGGAGGCGGGAGGCATTACGAGCAGTACTTC. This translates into CASSLGGGRHYEQYF.

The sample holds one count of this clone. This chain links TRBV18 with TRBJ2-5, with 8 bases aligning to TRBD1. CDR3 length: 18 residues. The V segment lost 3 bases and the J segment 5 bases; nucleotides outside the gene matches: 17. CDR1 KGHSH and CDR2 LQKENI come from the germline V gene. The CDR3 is CASSPRAGGQLLTETQYF. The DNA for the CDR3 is TGTGCCAGCTCACCCCGGGCAGGGGGCCAACTGTTGACGGAGACCCAGTACTTC.